This T cell receptor beta chain came from a study of blood T cell repertoires in COVID-19. Turning to the study itself: Italy, Spain and the United States were the sources of the convalescent and acute COVID-19 samples.

Assay used: immunoSEQ multiplex PCR; TCRdb lists only in-frame clones, some missing. The table lists approximately 210,000 clones, roughly 90% of them singletons. Sequences were obtained from peripheral blood. This clonotype was sampled from a woman in her thirties or forties with acute or convalescent COVID-19.

DNA for the CDR3: TGTGCCAGCAATCCATCAGGGGGCTATGGCTACACCTTC. Its protein product is CASNPSGGYGYTF. J is TRBJ1-2 and V is TRBV12-3 or TRBV12-4; 7 bases map to TRBD1. The CDR3 is made up of 13 amino acids. V lost 7 bases, J lost 4 bases, and 6 bases stayed unmatched.